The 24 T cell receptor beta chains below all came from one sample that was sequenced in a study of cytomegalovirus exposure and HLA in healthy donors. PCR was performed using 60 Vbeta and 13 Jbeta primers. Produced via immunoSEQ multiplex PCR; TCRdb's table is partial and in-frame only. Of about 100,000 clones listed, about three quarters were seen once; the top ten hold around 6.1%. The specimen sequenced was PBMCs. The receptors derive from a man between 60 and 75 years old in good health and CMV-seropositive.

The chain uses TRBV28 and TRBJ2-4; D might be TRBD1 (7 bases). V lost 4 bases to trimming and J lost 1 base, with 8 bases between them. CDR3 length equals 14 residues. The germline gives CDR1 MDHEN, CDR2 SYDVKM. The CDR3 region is CASSSGGAKNIQYF. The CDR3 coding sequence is TGTGCCAGCAGTTCAGGGGGGGCCAAAAACATTCAGTACTTC.

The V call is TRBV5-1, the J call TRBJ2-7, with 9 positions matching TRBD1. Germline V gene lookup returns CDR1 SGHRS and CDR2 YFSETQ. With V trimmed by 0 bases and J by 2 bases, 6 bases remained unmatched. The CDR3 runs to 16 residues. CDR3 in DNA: TGCGCCAGCAGCTTGGTTGGGACAGGGCTCCCCTACGAGCAGTACTTC. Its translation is CASSLVGTGLPYEQYF.

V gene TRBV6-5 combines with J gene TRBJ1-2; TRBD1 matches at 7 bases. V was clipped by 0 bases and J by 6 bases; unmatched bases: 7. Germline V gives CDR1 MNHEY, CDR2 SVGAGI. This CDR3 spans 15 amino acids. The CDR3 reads CASSYSSIGGHGYTF. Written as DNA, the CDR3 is TGTGCCAGCAGTTACTCGAGCATAGGGGGCCATGGCTACACCTTC.

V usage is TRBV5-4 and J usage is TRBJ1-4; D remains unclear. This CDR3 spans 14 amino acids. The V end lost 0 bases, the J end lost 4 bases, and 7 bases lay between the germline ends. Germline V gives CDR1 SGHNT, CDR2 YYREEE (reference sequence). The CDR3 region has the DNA TGTGCCAGCAGCTTGGCGTCGGTTAATGAAAAACTGTTTTTT. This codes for CASSLASVNEKLFF.

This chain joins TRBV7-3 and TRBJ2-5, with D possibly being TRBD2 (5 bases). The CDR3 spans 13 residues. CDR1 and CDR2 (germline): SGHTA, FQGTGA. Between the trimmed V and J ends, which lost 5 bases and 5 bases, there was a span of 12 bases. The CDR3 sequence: CASSPMGAETQYF. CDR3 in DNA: TGTGCCAGCAGCCCAATGGGAGCGGAGACCCAGTACTTC.

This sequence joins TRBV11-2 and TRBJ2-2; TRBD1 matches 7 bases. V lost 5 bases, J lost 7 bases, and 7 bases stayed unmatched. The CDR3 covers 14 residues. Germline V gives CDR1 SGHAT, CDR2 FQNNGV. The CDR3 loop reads CASSRSQGDGELFF. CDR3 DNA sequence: TGTGCCAGCAGCCGATCCCAGGGGGACGGGGAGCTGTTTTTT.

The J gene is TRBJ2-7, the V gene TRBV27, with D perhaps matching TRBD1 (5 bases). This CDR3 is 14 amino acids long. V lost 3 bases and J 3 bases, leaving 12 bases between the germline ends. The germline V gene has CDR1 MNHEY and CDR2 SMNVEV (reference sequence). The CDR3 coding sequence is TGTGCCAGCAGTTTTCAAGACAGCAACTACGAGCAGTACTTC. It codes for CASSFQDSNYEQYF.

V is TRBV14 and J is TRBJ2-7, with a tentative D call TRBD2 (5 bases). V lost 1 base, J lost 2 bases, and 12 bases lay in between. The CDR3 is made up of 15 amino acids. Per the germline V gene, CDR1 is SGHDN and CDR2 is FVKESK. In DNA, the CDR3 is TGTGCCAGCAGCCAAGTACGAGGGATTACCTACGAGCAGTACTTC. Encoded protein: CASSQVRGITYEQYF. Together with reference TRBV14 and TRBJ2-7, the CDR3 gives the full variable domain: EAGVTQFPSHSVIEKGQTVTLRCDPISGHDNLYWYRRVMGKEIKFLLHFVKESKQDESGMPNNRFLAERTGGTYSTLKVQPAELEDSGVYFCASSQVRGITYEQYFGPGTRLTVT.

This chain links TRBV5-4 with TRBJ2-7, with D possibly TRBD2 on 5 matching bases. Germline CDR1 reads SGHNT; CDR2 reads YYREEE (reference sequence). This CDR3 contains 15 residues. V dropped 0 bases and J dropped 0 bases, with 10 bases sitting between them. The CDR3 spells CASSLGTLSSYEQYF. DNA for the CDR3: TGTGCCAGCAGCTTGGGGACTCTGAGCTCCTACGAGCAGTACTTC. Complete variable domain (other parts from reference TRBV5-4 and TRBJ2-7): ETGVTQSPTHLIKTRGQQVTLRCSSQSGHNTVSWYQQALGQGPQFIFQYYREEENGRGNFPPRFSGLQFPNYSSELNVNALELDDSALYLCASSLGTLSSYEQYFGPGTRLTVT.

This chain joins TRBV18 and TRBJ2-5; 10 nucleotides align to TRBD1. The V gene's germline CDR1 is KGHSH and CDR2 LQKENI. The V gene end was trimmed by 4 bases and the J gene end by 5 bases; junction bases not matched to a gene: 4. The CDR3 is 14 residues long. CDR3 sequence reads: CASSRDRGEETQYF. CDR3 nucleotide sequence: TGTGCCAGCTCACGGGACAGGGGAGAGGAGACCCAGTACTTC.

DNA of the CDR3: TGTGCCAGCAGCAAAGAGGGACAGGGGTACAATGAGCAGTTCTTC. It codes for CASSKEGQGYNEQFF. The chain employs TRBV7-2 and TRBJ2-1; 10 bases agree with TRBD1. The CDR3 totals 15 residues. J was trimmed by 4 bases and V by 5 bases; bases with no gene match: 5. In germline, CDR1 is SGHTA, CDR2 FQGNSA.

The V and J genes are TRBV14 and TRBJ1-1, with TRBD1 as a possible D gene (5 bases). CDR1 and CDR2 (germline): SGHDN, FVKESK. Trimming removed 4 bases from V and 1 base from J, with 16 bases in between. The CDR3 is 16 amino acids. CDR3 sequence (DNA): TGTGCCAGCAGCCGGGGGGTGGGGACGGCGAACACTGAAGCTTTCTTT. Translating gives CASSRGVGTANTEAFF.

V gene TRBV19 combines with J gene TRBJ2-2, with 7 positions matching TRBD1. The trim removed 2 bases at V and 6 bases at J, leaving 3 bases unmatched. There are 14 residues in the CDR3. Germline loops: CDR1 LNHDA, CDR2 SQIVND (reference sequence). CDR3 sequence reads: CASSIKGAPGELFF. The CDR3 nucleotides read TGTGCCAGTAGTATAAAGGGGGCCCCCGGGGAGCTGTTTTTT.

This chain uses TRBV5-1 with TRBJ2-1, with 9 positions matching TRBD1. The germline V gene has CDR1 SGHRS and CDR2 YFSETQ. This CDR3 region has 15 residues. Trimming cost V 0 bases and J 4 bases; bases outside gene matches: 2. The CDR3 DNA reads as TGCGCCAGCAGCTTGGGGGACAGGGAGTACAATGAGCAGTTCTTC. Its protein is CASSLGDREYNEQFF.

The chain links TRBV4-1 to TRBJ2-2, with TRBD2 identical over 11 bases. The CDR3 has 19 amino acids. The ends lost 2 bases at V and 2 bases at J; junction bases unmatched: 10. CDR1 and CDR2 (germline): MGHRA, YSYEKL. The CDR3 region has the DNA TGCGCCAGCAGCCAAAGCCCGCTAGCGGGGGGCTCAAACACCGGGGAGCTGTTTTTT. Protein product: CASSQSPLAGGSNTGELFF.

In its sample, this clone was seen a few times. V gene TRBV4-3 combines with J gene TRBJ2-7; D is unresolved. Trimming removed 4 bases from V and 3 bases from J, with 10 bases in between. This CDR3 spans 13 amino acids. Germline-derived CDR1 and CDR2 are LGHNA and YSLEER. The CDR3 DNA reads TGCGCCAGCAGCCCAGGCTTTCGCTACGAGCAGTACTTC. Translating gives CASSPGFRYEQYF.

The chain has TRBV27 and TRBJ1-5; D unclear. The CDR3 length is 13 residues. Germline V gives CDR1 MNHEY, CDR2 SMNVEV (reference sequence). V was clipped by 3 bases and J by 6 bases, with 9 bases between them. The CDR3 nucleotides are TGTGCCAGCAGTTTGGTTGCGGGTCAGCCCCAGCATTTT. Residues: CASSLVAGQPQHF.

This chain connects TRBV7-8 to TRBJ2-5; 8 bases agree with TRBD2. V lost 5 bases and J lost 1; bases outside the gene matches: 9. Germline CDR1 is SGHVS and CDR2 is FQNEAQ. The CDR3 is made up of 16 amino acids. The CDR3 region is CASSPGRDGFQETQYF. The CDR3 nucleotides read TGTGCCAGCAGCCCCGGGAGGGACGGCTTCCAAGAGACCCAGTACTTC.

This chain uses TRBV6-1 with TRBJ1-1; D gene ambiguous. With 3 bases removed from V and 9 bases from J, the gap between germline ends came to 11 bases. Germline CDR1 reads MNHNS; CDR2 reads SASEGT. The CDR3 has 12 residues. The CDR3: CASSDGGLQAFF. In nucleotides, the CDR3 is TGTGCCAGCAGTGATGGTGGGCTACAAGCTTTCTTT.

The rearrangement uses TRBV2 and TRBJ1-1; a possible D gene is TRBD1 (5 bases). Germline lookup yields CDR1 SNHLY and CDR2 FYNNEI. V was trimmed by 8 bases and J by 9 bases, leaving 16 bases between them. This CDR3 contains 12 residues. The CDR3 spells CASERQGVKAFF. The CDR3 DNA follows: TGTGCCAGCGAGAGACAAGGGGTGAAAGCTTTCTTT. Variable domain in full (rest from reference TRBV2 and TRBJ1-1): EPEVTQTPSHQVTQMGQEVILRCVPISNHLYFYWYRQILGQKVEFLVSFYNNEISEKSEIFDDQFSVERPDGSNFTLKIRSTKLEDSAMYFCASERQGVKAFFGQGTRLTVV.

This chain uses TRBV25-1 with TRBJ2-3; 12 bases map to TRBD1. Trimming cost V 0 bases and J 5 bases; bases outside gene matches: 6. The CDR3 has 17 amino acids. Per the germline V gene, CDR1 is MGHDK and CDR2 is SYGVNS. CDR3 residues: CASSEYLGTGGQDTQYF. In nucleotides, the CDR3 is TGTGCCAGCAGTGAATACTTGGGGACAGGGGGCCAAGATACGCAGTATTTT.

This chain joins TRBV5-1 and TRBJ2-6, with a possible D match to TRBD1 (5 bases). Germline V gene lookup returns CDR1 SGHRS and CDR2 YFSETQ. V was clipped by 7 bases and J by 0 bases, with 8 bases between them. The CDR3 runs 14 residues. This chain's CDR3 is CASAGSSGANVLTF. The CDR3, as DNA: TGCGCCAGCGCAGGGTCCTCTGGGGCCAACGTCCTGACTTTC. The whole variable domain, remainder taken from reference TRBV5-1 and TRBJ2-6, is KAGVTQTPRYLIKTRGQQVTLSCSPISGHRSVSWYQQTPGQGLQFLFEYFSETQRNKGNFPGRFSGRQFSNSRSEMNVSTLELGDSALYLCASAGSSGANVLTFGAGSRLTVL.

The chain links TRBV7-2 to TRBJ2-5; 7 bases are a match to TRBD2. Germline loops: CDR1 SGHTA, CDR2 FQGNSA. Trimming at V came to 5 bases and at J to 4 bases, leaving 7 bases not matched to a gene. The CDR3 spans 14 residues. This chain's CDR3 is CASSGGGSGETQYF. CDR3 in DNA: TGTGCCAGCAGCGGGGGGGGGAGCGGAGAGACCCAGTACTTC.

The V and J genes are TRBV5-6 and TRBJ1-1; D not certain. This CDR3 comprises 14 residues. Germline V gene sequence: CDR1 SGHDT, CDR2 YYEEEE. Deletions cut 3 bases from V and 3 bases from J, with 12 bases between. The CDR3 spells CASSSEGTYTEAFF. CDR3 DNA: TGTGCCAGCAGCTCCGAGGGCACTTACACTGAAGCTTTCTTT.